Listed here are 20 T cell receptor beta chains from one sample, sequenced in a study of shared clonotypes between healthy human individuals. Naive CD8 cells lacked CD45RO, underwent positive selection for CCR7 and left out terminally differentiated effector memory CD45RA+ cells. The repertoire was sequenced with immunoSEQ multiplex PCR; TCRdb's copy has only in-frame clones and lacks some. The sample consists of around 600,000 clones, 85% to 95% of them appearing once. Sample: naive CD8+ T cells sorted from blood. Receptors originate from a woman under 40 in good health.

The V gene is TRBV29-1, the J gene TRBJ2-3; no definite D call. The CDR3 totals 15 residues. The germline gives CDR1 SQVTM, CDR2 ANQGSEA. Trimming stripped 5 bases from V and 0 bases from J, with 15 bases between. This CDR3 reads CSVLNYPLSTDTQYF. The CDR3 nucleotides are TGCAGCGTTCTTAACTACCCCTTAAGCACAGATACGCAGTATTTT.

V is TRBV6-9 and J is TRBJ2-6; 7 bases agree with TRBD1. V was clipped by 1 base and J by 10 bases; unmatched bases: 4. Germline V CDR1 and CDR2: MNHGY, SVAAGI. The CDR3 extends over 14 amino acids. This chain's CDR3 is CASSYFVQGNVLTF. The CDR3 DNA is TGTGCCAGCAGTTATTTCGTACAGGGGAACGTCCTGACTTTC.

The V and J genes are TRBV29-1 and TRBJ2-1; possibly TRBD1 for D (6 bases). The CDR3 is 14 amino acids. V lost 5 bases to trimming and J lost 0 bases, with 11 bases between them. Germline CDR1 and CDR2: SQVTM and ANQGSEA. The CDR3 bases are TGCAGCGTTCAGGGGCAGATCTCCTACAATGAGCAGTTCTTC. Translation: CSVQGQISYNEQFF.

This clone was detected once. This chain links TRBV7-9 with TRBJ2-1, with 7 bases lining up with TRBD2. Per germline, CDR1 SEHNR and CDR2 FQNEAQ (reference sequence). The CDR3 totals 16 residues. The V gene end was trimmed by 10 bases and the J gene end by 6 bases; junction bases not matched to a gene: 18. In DNA form, the CDR3 reads TGTGCCACCCAGCTGGTGGGTGGGAGGGCCATCAATGAGCAGTTCTTC. It yields the protein CATQLVGGRAINEQFF.

This clone was seen more than once but under ten times. This chain connects TRBV5-4 to TRBJ1-1, with a tentative D call TRBD1 (6 bases). V was trimmed by 10 bases and J by 5 bases, leaving 15 bases between them. The CDR3 totals 12 residues. The germline gives CDR1 SGHNT, CDR2 YYREEE (reference sequence). The CDR3 reads CAGLGAGTEAFF. The CDR3 region has the DNA TGTGCCGGGCTGGGGGCAGGGACTGAAGCTTTCTTT.

This clone came up once. The J gene is TRBJ2-7, the V gene TRBV11-2; 10 nucleotides line up with TRBD2. The CDR3 covers 14 residues. V lost 5 bases to trimming and J lost 5 bases; unmatched junction nucleotides: 6. Germline V CDR1 and CDR2: SGHAT, FQNNGV. DNA of the CDR3: TGTGCCAGCAGCGCCGGGACTAGCGACCACGAGCAGTACTTC. Translation gives CASSAGTSDHEQYF.

V is TRBV7-9 and J is TRBJ2-7; maybe TRBD1 (6 bases). This CDR3 comprises 15 residues. The germline V gene encodes CDR1 SEHNR and CDR2 FQNEAQ (reference sequence). V was cut by 5 bases and J by 9 bases, with 23 bases left in between. CDR3 region: CASSPLDRTPRGQYF. The CDR3 region has the DNA TGTGCCAGCAGCCCCCTCGACAGGACACCACGGGGGCAGTACTTC.

The chain employs TRBV28 and TRBJ1-5; TRBD1 matches 7 bases. J lost 1 base, V lost 4 bases, and 1 base had no gene match. Germline-derived CDR1 and CDR2 are MDHEN and SYDVKM. The CDR3 sequence is 14 residues long. DNA for the CDR3: TGTGCCAGCAGTTCGACAGGGAGCAATCAGCCCCAGCATTTT. This gives the protein CASSSTGSNQPQHF.

The V gene is TRBV19, the J gene TRBJ1-5; D perhaps matches TRBD1 (5 bases). Germline CDR1 LNHDA, CDR2 SQIVND (reference sequence). Trimming left V 6 bases short and J 0 bases short, with 6 bases between. The CDR3 runs 13 residues. The CDR3 spells CASRTGSNQPQHF. CDR3 bases: TGTGCCAGTAGAACAGGTAGCAATCAGCCCCAGCATTTT.

The chain links TRBV2 to TRBJ1-2; tentatively, D is TRBD1 (5 bases). Germline CDR1 reads SNHLY; CDR2 reads FYNNEI. The CDR3 spans 15 residues. The V end was cut by 2 bases, the J end by 4 bases, with 14 bases between. The CDR3 sequence: CASSESWDSIYGYTF. CDR3 nucleotide sequence: TGTGCCAGCAGTGAAAGCTGGGACTCCATCTATGGCTACACCTTC.

The V and J genes are TRBV5-8 and TRBJ1-4; D is possibly TRBD1 (5 bases). The V gene lost 6 bases and the J gene lost 8 bases, with 17 bases spanning the gap. The CDR3 consists of 14 residues. Germline V CDR1 and CDR2: SGHTS, YDEGEE. The CDR3 protein is CASTLGAGNEKLFF. CDR3 nucleotides: TGTGCCAGCACCCTTGGGGCAGGCAACGAAAAACTGTTTTTT.

V gene TRBV28 combines with J gene TRBJ2-6; D gene unclear. Per the germline V gene, CDR1 is MDHEN and CDR2 is SYDVKM. The CDR3 has 15 residues. The ends were cut back, 3 bases at V and 2 bases at J, with 8 bases in the middle. The CDR3 loop is CASSFREAGANVLTF. As DNA, the CDR3 is TGTGCCAGCAGTTTCCGCGAGGCTGGGGCCAACGTCCTGACTTTC.

The V and J genes are TRBV7-9 and TRBJ1-2; D is unresolved. Per the germline V gene, CDR1 is SEHNR and CDR2 is FQNEAQ (reference sequence). The CDR3 has 17 residues. The V and J ends lost 0 bases and 7 bases respectively, with 21 bases between them. The CDR3 here is CASSLAFRDGLTGGYTF. The CDR3 DNA sequence: TGTGCCAGCAGCTTAGCGTTCCGGGATGGACTGACGGGTGGCTACACCTTC. The full variable domain, in which reference TRBV7-9 and TRBJ1-2 provide the parts outside the CDR3, is DTGVSQNPRHKITKRGQNVTFRCDPISEHNRLYWYRQTLGQGPEFLTYFQNEAQLEKSRLLSDRFSAERPKGSFSTLEIQRTEQGDSAMYLCASSLAFRDGLTGGYTFGSGTRLTVV.

The V gene is TRBV28, the J gene TRBJ2-3; D not resolved. The CDR3 contains 16 residues. Germline assignment: CDR1 MDHEN and CDR2 SYDVKM. V was clipped by 5 bases and J by 4 bases, with 19 bases between them. Written as DNA, the CDR3 is TGTGCCAGCAGTCGACCGGCCGCCCGTGGGGCAGATACGCAGTATTTT. Translation gives CASSRPAARGADTQYF. Drawing the rest from reference TRBV28 and TRBJ2-3, the complete variable domain is DVKVTQSSRYLVKRTGEKVFLECVQDMDHENMFWYRQDPGLGLRLIYFSYDVKMKEKGDIPEGYSVSREKKERFSLILESASTNQTSMYLCASSRPAARGADTQYFGPGTRLTVL.

The rearrangement joins TRBV28 to TRBJ2-7, with D possibly TRBD2 on 6 matching bases. Germline CDR1 MDHEN, CDR2 SYDVKM. The V and J ends lost 7 bases and 6 bases respectively, with 10 bases between them. The CDR3 consists of 11 residues. CDR3 bases: TGTGCCAGCACGCGGGATTTCGAGCAGTACTTC. Translating it yields CASTRDFEQYF.

The V gene is TRBV27, the J gene TRBJ2-7, with 12 bases lining up with TRBD2. J was trimmed by 4 bases and V by 2 bases; bases with no gene match: 6. In germline, CDR1 is MNHEY, CDR2 SMNVEV (reference sequence). This CDR3 is 16 amino acids long. CDR3 in amino acids: CASSLVLAGGRYEQYF. CDR3 DNA sequence: TGTGCCAGCAGTTTAGTACTAGCGGGAGGTCGATACGAGCAGTACTTC.

This chain links TRBV5-1 with TRBJ2-1, with 12 bases aligning to TRBD2. With 0 bases clipped from V and 8 bases from J, the junction kept 6 bases outside the gene matches. CDR1 SGHRS and CDR2 YFSETQ come from the germline V gene. There are 16 residues in the CDR3. The CDR3 sequence: CASSLVPGLAGYEQFF. DNA of the CDR3: TGCGCCAGCAGCTTGGTACCGGGACTAGCGGGCTATGAGCAGTTCTTC.

The chain has TRBV6-6 and TRBJ2-7; a possible D gene is TRBD2 (5 bases). This CDR3 is 11 amino acids long. V lost 5 bases and J lost 5, with 7 bases in between. Germline loops: CDR1 MNHNY, CDR2 SVGAGI (reference sequence). The CDR3 sequence: CASSPGNEQYF. CDR3 DNA sequence: TGTGCCAGCAGTCCGGGGAACGAGCAGTACTTC.

This clone was observed once. DNA of the CDR3: TGTGCCAGCAGCCCGCCCCCGGGCCCCACGGAGTACTTC. It yields the protein CASSPPPGPTEYF. The gene calls are TRBV5-4 and TRBJ2-7; D is ambiguous. The CDR3 extends over 13 amino acids. Germline CDR1 SGHNT, CDR2 YYREEE (reference sequence). V lost 4 bases to trimming and J lost 11 bases, with 19 bases between them.

This chain joins TRBV2 and TRBJ1-1; D call uncertain. This CDR3 is 10 amino acids long. From germline, CDR1 is SNHLY and CDR2 FYNNEI. Trimming pared 2 bases from V and 10 bases from J, leaving 5 bases between. CDR3 bases: TGTGCCAGCAGTGAACACGGAGCTTTCTTT. Translating gives CASSEHGAFF.